The next 24 T cell receptor beta chains were all read from a single sample in a study of beta chain features in type 1 diabetes. Study results and limitations: Type 1 diabetes patients had moderately but significantly shorter TCRB CDR3s in all four CD4+ subsets.

Sequencing targeted expressed TCRB transcripts, as all isolated RNA had been reverse transcribed. The method was immunoSEQ multiplex PCR; TCRdb's version includes in-frame clones alone and lacks a portion of them. Of about 340,000 clones detected, roughly 14% appear once; the ten largest clones hold nearly 0.015%. For these receptors, no antigen is known. Sequenced sample: naive CD4+ T cells from blood. The receptors shown here come from a woman younger than 35 with type 1 diabetes.

This chain links TRBV15 with TRBJ1-1; D remains ambiguous. Germline V gene sequence: CDR1 LNHNV, CDR2 YYDKDF (reference sequence). The CDR3 sequence is 14 residues long. The germline V and J ends were trimmed by 0 bases and 1 base, with 6 bases remaining between them. This CDR3 is CATSRDQENTEAFF. CDR3 in DNA: TGTGCCACCAGCAGAGATCAGGAGAACACTGAAGCTTTCTTT.

The table lists this clone with a few counts. The DNA for the CDR3 is TGCGCCAGCAGCTTCGGTAGCGGGAGGACGGGTGAGCAGTTCTTC. It codes for CASSFGSGRTGEQFF. The V call is TRBV5-1, the J call TRBJ2-1, with 10 bases matching TRBD2. The CDR3 is 15 residues long. Germline V gives CDR1 SGHRS, CDR2 YFSETQ. The V and J ends lost 2 bases and 9 bases, in that order; junction bases with no gene match: 8.

This clone was observed a handful of times. The rearrangement uses TRBV5-1 and TRBJ2-7; 8 bases fit TRBD1. Germline V gene sequence: CDR1 SGHRS, CDR2 YFSETQ. Germline trimming cut 7 bases from V and 3 bases from J; bases unmatched to any gene: 6. The CDR3 length is 13 residues. This CDR3 reads CASGDRTIYEQYV. DNA of the CDR3: TGCGCCAGCGGGGACAGGACCATCTACGAGCAGTACGTC.

The J gene is TRBJ1-2, the V gene TRBV28; the D is unclear. V was pared by 5 bases and J by 7 bases, with 11 bases between. This CDR3 comprises 12 residues. Germline loops: CDR1 MDHEN, CDR2 SYDVKM. CDR3 amino acids: CASSPMASGYTF. In DNA form, the CDR3 reads TGTGCCAGCAGTCCGATGGCTTCTGGCTACACCTTC.

This clone turned up a few times. The rearrangement joins TRBV18 to TRBJ2-7, with a possible D match to TRBD1 (5 bases). The V gene lost 0 bases and the J gene lost 2 bases, with 11 bases spanning the gap. Per the germline V gene, CDR1 is KGHSH and CDR2 is LQKENI. This CDR3 has 15 residues. The CDR3 DNA follows: TGTGCCAGCTCACCACCGGTGACAGCCCCCTACGAGCAGTACTTC. Translated, it gives CASSPPVTAPYEQYF. The variable domain in full, with the rest retrieved from reference TRBV18 and TRBJ2-7, is NAGVMQNPRHLVRRRGQEARLRCSPMKGHSHVYWYRQLPEEGLKFMVYLQKENIIDESGMPKERFSAEFPKEGPSILRIQQVVRGDSAAYFCASSPPVTAPYEQYFGPGTRLTVT.

This clone has only a few counts. CDR3: CASSPMTSWGYEQYV. The CDR3 DNA follows: TGTGCCAGCAGTCCAATGACTAGTTGGGGGTACGAGCAGTACGTC. This chain connects TRBV11-2 to TRBJ2-7, with D possibly matching TRBD2 (6 bases). Germline V gives CDR1 SGHAT, CDR2 FQNNGV. The CDR3 runs to 15 residues. Trimming removed 6 bases at V and 4 bases at J, with 19 bases between.

This sequence joins TRBV7-9 and TRBJ2-7; 10 bases agree with TRBD1. This CDR3 has 17 amino acids. Trimming took 6 bases from V and 5 from J; bases not matched to a gene: 16. Germline values: CDR1 SEHNR, CDR2 FQNEAQ (reference sequence). This CDR3 reads CASSFIPGQGSGDEQYV. CDR3 sequence (DNA): TGTGCCAGCAGTTTTATCCCGGGACAGGGGTCGGGGGACGAGCAGTACGTC.

The chain uses TRBV19 and TRBJ1-4, with 11 bases lining up with TRBD1. V gave up 8 bases and J gave up 7 bases; unmatched junction bases: 12. This CDR3 has 16 residues. CDR1 is LNHDA and CDR2 is SQIVND in the germline V gene (reference sequence). The CDR3 DNA sequence: TGTGCCAGTCAACAGTGGACAGGGGGCGGAGGTGAAAAACTGTTTTTT. This sequence encodes CASQQWTGGGGEKLFF.

J is TRBJ2-6 and V is TRBV15, with 7 nucleotides matching TRBD2. Trimming took 5 bases from V and 0 from J; bases not matched to a gene: 13. The CDR3 has 19 residues. Germline CDR1 and CDR2: LNHNV and YYDKDF (reference sequence). CDR3 DNA sequence: TGTGCCACCAGCGGGAGGGTTTACCCCTCGAACTCTGGGGCCAACGTCCTGACTTTC. Its translation is CATSGRVYPSNSGANVLTF.

This clone was observed a handful of times. The J gene is TRBJ2-2, the V gene TRBV19, with D hard to call. V was cut by 5 bases and J by 1 base, with 8 bases left in between. The CDR3 spans 14 residues. Germline loops: CDR1 LNHDA, CDR2 SQIVND (reference sequence). The CDR3 loop is CASSVSQNTGELFF. The DNA for the CDR3 is TGTGCCAGTAGTGTGTCACAGAACACCGGGGAGCTGTTTTTT.

J is TRBJ2-1 and V is TRBV28; TRBD2 matches at 11 bases. The CDR3 loop spans 17 amino acids. Germline CDR1 is MDHEN and CDR2 is SYDVKM. Trimming cost V 4 bases and J 2 bases; bases outside gene matches: 7. The CDR3 region is CASSSGLAAAPYNEQFF. The CDR3 DNA is TGTGCCAGCAGTTCGGGACTAGCGGCCGCGCCCTACAATGAGCAGTTCTTC. The full variable domain, rest sourced from reference TRBV28 and TRBJ2-1, is DVKVTQSSRYLVKRTGEKVFLECVQDMDHENMFWYRQDPGLGLRLIYFSYDVKMKEKGDIPEGYSVSREKKERFSLILESASTNQTSMYLCASSSGLAAAPYNEQFFGPGTRLTVL.

V usage is TRBV9 and J usage is TRBJ1-2; D remains ambiguous. Per germline, CDR1 SGDLS and CDR2 YYNGEE. This CDR3 is built from 16 residues. V shed 4 bases and J shed 1 base, with 17 bases lying between them. CDR3 protein: CASSSSRGRSNYGYTF. CDR3 sequence (DNA): TGTGCCAGCAGCTCCTCGCGAGGGCGAAGTAACTATGGCTACACCTTC.

Only a few counts were recorded for this clone. This rearrangement joins TRBV27 to TRBJ2-3; a possible D gene is TRBD2 (6 bases). The germline CDR1 and CDR2 sequences are MNHEY and SMNVEV (reference sequence). Deletions cut 8 bases from V and 11 bases from J, with 26 bases between. The CDR3 spans 15 residues. The CDR3 DNA follows: TGTGCCAGCCGACCTCAAGGGGAGGTCGGGGGAGGGCAGTATTTT. It is translated as CASRPQGEVGGGQYF.

The V gene is TRBV7-9, the J gene TRBJ2-7; D perhaps matches TRBD1 (5 bases). This CDR3 contains 15 residues. CDR1 SEHNR and CDR2 FQNEAQ come from the germline V gene (reference sequence). V shed 1 base and J shed 3 bases, with 13 bases lying between them. As DNA, the CDR3 is TGTGCCAGCAGCTTAGAGCAGGGAAATCGCTACGAGCAGTACTTC. Translating it yields CASSLEQGNRYEQYF.

This chain joins TRBV30 and TRBJ2-5; 9 bases are shared with TRBD1. The CDR3 consists of 14 residues. Germline values: CDR1 GTSNPN, CDR2 SVGIG (reference sequence). Trimming took 3 bases from V and 1 from J; bases not matched to a gene: 3. The CDR3 sequence is CAWRDRGAQETQYF. In DNA, the CDR3 is TGTGCCTGGAGGGACAGGGGAGCCCAAGAGACCCAGTACTTC.

The chain carries TRBV6-6 and TRBJ2-5, with D possibly matching TRBD2 (6 bases). The germline V gene encodes CDR1 MNHNY and CDR2 SVGAGI (reference sequence). The CDR3 extends over 14 amino acids. Trimming left V 4 bases short and J 5 bases short, with 14 bases between. The DNA of the CDR3 is TGTGCCAGCAGTTCCCGAGGAGGGTCGGAGACCCAGTACTTC. Protein product: CASSSRGGSETQYF.

The chain links TRBV9 to TRBJ2-6; D not certain. There are 15 residues in the CDR3. Germline CDR1 reads SGDLS; CDR2 reads YYNGEE. The V and J ends lost 3 bases and 1 base respectively, with 8 bases between them. DNA of the CDR3: TGTGCCAGCAGCGCCCGGAGTTCTGGGGCCAACGTCCTGACTTTC. Translated: CASSARSSGANVLTF.

This clone was found a few times. The rearrangement uses TRBV18 and TRBJ2-3, with TRBD2 matching 12 bases. This CDR3 region has 14 residues. With 8 bases clipped from V and 6 bases from J, the junction kept 6 bases outside the gene matches. Germline assignment: CDR1 KGHSH and CDR2 LQKENI. The CDR3 region is CASATSGRGDTQYF. In DNA form, the CDR3 reads TGTGCCAGCGCGACTAGCGGGAGAGGGGATACGCAGTATTTT.

This clone was detected only a few times. The chain carries TRBV7-8 and TRBJ2-1, with 10 positions matching TRBD2. This CDR3 is 18 amino acids long. CDR1 SGHVS and CDR2 FQNEAQ come from the germline V gene. With 4 bases clipped from V and 6 bases from J, the junction kept 15 bases outside the gene matches. The CDR3: CASSSGPHLAGVANEQFF. The CDR3 nucleotides are TGTGCCAGCAGCTCGGGGCCCCACCTAGCGGGAGTTGCCAATGAGCAGTTCTTC.

This chain joins TRBV6-1 and TRBJ2-1; D not resolved. The V and J ends lost 6 bases and 10 bases respectively, with 13 bases between them. From germline, CDR1 is MNHNS and CDR2 SASEGT. The CDR3 is 12 residues long. The CDR3 DNA follows: TGTGCCAGCAGCCCTACCCACCGGGAGCAGTTCTTC. Translating gives CASSPTHREQFF.

The V call is TRBV19, the J call TRBJ2-1, with D possibly TRBD2 on 6 matching bases. Germline V gives CDR1 LNHDA, CDR2 SQIVND (reference sequence). V was clipped by 3 bases and J by 0 bases, with 12 bases between them. CDR3 length: 16 residues. The CDR3 nucleotides read TGTGCCAGTAGTATGAGGGACGGGAGCTCCTACAATGAGCAGTTCTTC. It translates to CASSMRDGSSYNEQFF.

The CDR3 DNA reads TGCGCCAGCGGTTCGGGGGGGCGCGGAGAGACCCAGTACTTC. This sequence encodes CASGSGGRGETQYF. The chain uses TRBV5-1 and TRBJ2-5; TRBD2 matches 8 bases. V lost 7 bases and J lost 4; bases outside the gene matches: 9. The CDR3 has 14 amino acids. Germline V gives CDR1 SGHRS, CDR2 YFSETQ. The full variable domain, in which reference TRBV5-1 and TRBJ2-5 provide the parts outside the CDR3, is KAGVTQTPRYLIKTRGQQVTLSCSPISGHRSVSWYQQTPGQGLQFLFEYFSETQRNKGNFPGRFSGRQFSNSRSEMNVSTLELGDSALYLCASGSGGRGETQYFGPGTRLLVL.

This clone was observed a few times. This rearrangement joins TRBV7-2 to TRBJ2-4; 7 bases are a match to TRBD1. J lost 1 base, V lost 5 bases, and 5 bases had no gene match. The germline gives CDR1 SGHTA, CDR2 FQGNSA. There are 15 residues in the CDR3. CDR3 residues: CASSRDRDAKNIQYF. CDR3 sequence (DNA): TGTGCCAGCAGCAGAGACAGGGACGCCAAAAACATTCAGTACTTC. Combining the CDR3 with reference TRBV7-2 and TRBJ2-4 gives the whole variable domain GAGVSQSPSNKVTEKGKDVELRCDPISGHTALYWYRQSLGQGLEFLIYFQGNSAPDKSGLPSDRFSAERTGGSVSTLTIQRTQQEDSAVYLCASSRDRDAKNIQYFGAGTRLSVL.

This clone has a handful of counts. V and J are TRBV28 and TRBJ2-5, with a tentative D call TRBD2 (5 bases). This CDR3 contains 14 residues. Germline-derived CDR1 and CDR2 are MDHEN and SYDVKM. The germline V and J ends were trimmed by 6 bases and 5 bases, with 16 bases remaining between them. The chain's CDR3 is CASSFRAGWETQYF. CDR3 bases: TGTGCCAGCAGCTTCCGGGCGGGTTGGGAGACCCAGTACTTC.